This TCR beta chain was captured by sequencing in a study of cytomegalovirus exposure and HLA in healthy donors (TCRdb year 2017). About the investigation overall: According to an earlier analysis of a few hundred of the donors, roughly 180 million T cells yielded 117 million unique TCR beta sequences and around 300 Gb of sequence data. An earlier analysis of approximately 580 of the donors used high-throughput TCR beta sequencing to judge whether each TCR beta V gene segment behaved as functional or pseudogenic. A separate validation cohort of 100 to 150 different subjects was used in addition to the approximately 670-subject first cohort. Of the approximately 370 genotyped donors, 75% to 85% were placed in the genetic ancestry cluster associated with self-reported Caucasian donors. Typing coverage varied by locus: roughly 620-640 donors for A, B, C, DRB1 and DQB1; more than 500 for DQA1; about 590 for DPA1; approximately 470 for DPB1. A later analysis re-examined previously published TCR beta repertoires from 600 to 700 donors and added high-resolution HLA genotyping to investigate patterns of TCR occurrence. Donor age, sex, ethnicity and CMV serostatus were compiled together with the repertoire data. HLA typing included class I and class II loci at four-digit resolution. The study combined high-throughput TCR immunosequencing, statistical association of individual TCRs with disease status, and machine learning to predict cytomegalovirus infection status. Rather than using new phenotypic data, the later analysis identified candidate immune exposures from TCR beta sequences and from how often those sequences occurred across donors. A later genetic analysis used genome-wide SNP genotypes for about 65% of the 666 donors, treating that subset as a discovery cohort. Roughly five DR-DQ haplotypes were handled as single units for association and clustering, since linkage in the cohort was strong. On average, around 240,000 unique TCR beta nucleotide sequences were sequenced per donor among a few hundred genotyped donors of the cohort, with 15% to 20% of those sequences being non-productive. The study used immunosequencing to profile the T cell repertoires of approximately 690 subjects and linked those repertoires to cytomegalovirus serostatus. The study aimed to test whether signatures of past pathogen exposure could be identified by cataloging public T cell receptors. Every repertoire in the discovery cohort had been generated on one and the same sequencing platform. Around 320 gigabases of sequencing data and 78 million or so unique TCR sequences were included in an early release covering about 700 HLA-typed donors.

Preparation of the library involved the immunoSEQ multiplex PCR assay. For the multiplex PCR, a mixture combining 60 forward primers for TCR Vbeta segments and 13 reverse primers for TCR Jbeta segments was used. The CDR3 region of rearranged TCR beta genes was amplified from genomic DNA with a multiplex PCR assay. The amplified TCR beta libraries were sequenced on the Illumina HiSeq System as 87-base-pair reads. As for the authors' bioinformatics: A later analysis tallied tens of millions of unique TCR beta chains across the 600 to 700 repertoires, and roughly 11 million of those chains were shared by two or more donors. To remove PCR and sequencing errors, raw reads were error-corrected and collapsed into unique sequences using a nearest-neighbor algorithm that merged closely related sequences. CDR3 sequences were aligned to IMGT reference sequences to assign V, D and J gene segments. Each retained sequence needed at least a six-nucleotide match to both a V gene segment and a J gene segment. Rearrangements were classified as productive when the CDR3 lacked stop codons and remained in frame with V and J, and all other rearrangements were classified as non-productive. CDR3 was defined by IMGT convention, running from the second conserved V-encoded cysteine to the conserved J-encoded phenylalanine. The earlier analysis of roughly 590 of the donors excluded sequences that lacked an unambiguous match to a single V gene segment. An earlier analysis of several hundred of the donors called V segments functional above 56.7% productive rearrangements and segregating when the between-donor standard deviation exceeded 5%. A statistical classification framework was built to diagnose cytomegalovirus status from the catalog of TCR beta chain sequences. In a later analysis, V and J genes were assigned by comparing TCR nucleotide sequences against IMGT/GENE-DB human TR gene sequences. In a later analysis, CDR3 sequences and most-parsimonious VDJ recombination scenarios were assigned using the TCRdist pipeline. In a later analysis, each TCR beta chain was defined by its CDR3 amino acid sequence together with its V-gene family, and reads lacking a unique V-gene family were excluded. To address suspected cross-contamination and a sequencing artifact, a later analysis removed several hundred highly shared, low-generation-probability nucleotide sequences. A later analysis calculated a clonal expansion index for each public chain from normalized within-repertoire ranks of inferred template counts. In a later analysis, generation probabilities were computed using a VDJ recombination model fitted to out-of-frame rearrangements, and the results were checked against IGoR. A later analysis scored TCR-TCR, TCR-HLA and TCR-CMV co-occurrence with hypergeometric tests, applying a repertoire-size bias correction to TCR pairs. False discovery rates were estimated in a later analysis by permuting HLA or CMV assignments 20 times. In a later analysis, co-occurring TCRs were grouped using DBSCAN, and TCRdist sequence similarity was added for clustering within HLA-allele-positive subsets. Repertoires with fewer than 30,000 or more than 120,000 public chains, plus five repertoires with anomalous nucleotide sharing, were excluded from co-occurrence clustering. Sourced from immuneACCESS, this table was stored by TCRdb with only in-frame sequences that have V and J called. A share of the clones is absent; for the studies checked, an unresolved V gene accounts for under half, and the remainder has no known explanation. V, J and clone size are those of that table, while D and trimming were read from the DNA. Recorded for this sample are 68,000 or so clones; around four fifths of them occurred a single time. The biggest ten clones account for approximately 4.3% of the sample.

The research as a whole found: A few of the identified cytomegalovirus-associated TCR beta chains were confirmed in vitro to be specific for cytomegalovirus antigens. The classifier was reported to diagnose cytomegalovirus status with high specificity and sensitivity in both the original and validation cohorts. A later analysis associated 16,951 TCR beta sequences with specific HLA alleles at a false discovery rate of 0.05. In a later analysis, most CMV-associated TCR beta chains were found to appear HLA-restricted, with HLA associations seemingly driven largely by CMV exposure. According to a later genetic analysis, donors in an Asian-associated ancestry cluster had fewer N-insertions in productive TCRs than the approximately 630-donor mean. Most TCR sequences were seen in very few donors, while some public TCRs were found in many individuals. According to a later analysis, parvovirus B19, influenza, CMV and Epstein-Barr virus appeared linked to several top co-occurrence clusters. In an earlier analysis of several hundred of the donors, most TCR beta V segments were observed in productive rearrangements about 90% or about 30% of the time, broadly matching IMGT annotations. A group of highly shared sequence variants was considered likely to be a technical artifact of the sequencing pipeline. The presence/absence analyses assumed that sequencing depth was roughly uniform across donors, and that assumption may not be true. Correlated functional status among segregating V segments might be attributable to linkage disequilibrium, but an unknown experimental factor could not be ruled out. According to a later analysis, TCR association rates differed among HLA loci, with DRB1 alleles showing the most associated TCRs and HLA-C alleles showing the fewest. Because counts were too low, some 16 rarely observed V segments, including chromosome 9 orphons, were excluded from the earlier analysis of 587 of the donors. The authors suggested that the approach could potentially be extended to other disease states and immunological phenotypes. An association between a missense DCLRE1C variant and V-gene and J-gene trimming of TCR beta chains was found in a later genetic analysis and replicated in an independent cohort. A later analysis found that HLA-associated TCR beta chains were more clonally expanded and had lower generation probabilities than equally common non-associated chains. Because HLA typing was missing for some donors at each locus, association tests included only the typed subset. A further reported finding was that TCR beta sequences accurately predicted the HLA-A and HLA-B alleles for most subjects in the first cohort. Only TCR beta chains were sequenced in this cohort, and the absence of alpha or paired-chain data limited detectable features. Some IMGT-functional V segments, including TRBV6-2 and TRBV6-3, could not be distinguished by the 87-base-pair reads and were therefore excluded. The study gave a list of over 150 TCR beta chains associated with cytomegalovirus. For the cohort, immune exposure information was limited to CMV serostatus. Assigning TCR associations to individual alleles was difficult when HLA alleles, especially DR and DQ, strongly co-occurred.

Comments on this clone: It lacks a known antigen. No base quality information exists; no much larger clone differs at one position.

The germline V and J ends show losses of 6 bases and 5 bases respectively, and no gene match explains 9 bases of the junction. The cysteine opens and the phenylalanine closes a CDR3 of 16 amino acids. Only the CDR3 region is kept as DNA, spanning 48 bases read in frame from base 1. CDR1 and CDR2 (MGHRA, YSYEKL) derive from the germline V gene. The cohort was made up of 666 healthy bone marrow donors. At the time of sampling, all cohort members were nominally healthy, though unrecorded immune exposures were likely present. The donor was CMV seronegative and belonged to the group of 350 to 400 seronegative cohort members. A peripheral blood sample was collected from each donor, and TCR beta sequencing was performed on peripheral blood mononuclear cells. The Qiagen DNeasy Blood Extraction Kit was used to extract genomic DNA from the blood cell samples.

The chain was built from TRBV4-1 and TRBJ2-1, with 11 central nucleotides matching TRBD2. Sequencing was carried out using PBMCs. The source is a woman aged 25 to 39 in good health and CMV-seronegative. Read as DNA, the sequence is TGCGCCAGCAGGAGACTAGCGGGGAGCGGGGACAATGAGCAGTTCTTC. This yields the protein CASRRLAGSGDNEQFF.